This passage covers 17 T cell receptor beta chains from one sample sequenced in a study of PD-1 blockade in classical Hodgkin lymphoma. The table came from immunoSEQ multiplex PCR; TCRdb's copy has only in-frame clones and leaves some out. The sample has around 18,000 clones, roughly four fifths seen once. Time point reported: cycle 4 day 1 (C4D1), after about 6 weeks of nivolumab. Exposure to brentuximab vedotin varied, and each patient had relapsed following autologous stem cell transplantation. Investigators isolated CD4+ T cells from thawed PBMCs through magnetic negative selection. Specimen: CD4+ T cells from blood, collected before the fourth cycle of nivolumab. These receptors all come from a human donor with classical Hodgkin lymphoma.

The chain recombines TRBV7-9 with TRBJ2-2, with a weak D call TRBD2 (5 bases). Germline CDR1 and CDR2: SEHNR and FQNEAQ (reference sequence). V lost 4 bases and J 6 bases, leaving 21 bases between the germline ends. The CDR3 has 17 residues. DNA for the CDR3: TGTGCCAGCAGCTCCCCCGAGGGTGTTGTTTTCTCCGGGGAGCTGTTTTTT. Residues: CASSSPEGVVFSGELFF. The variable domain in full, completed from reference TRBV7-9 and TRBJ2-2, reads DTGVSQNPRHKITKRGQNVTFRCDPISEHNRLYWYRQTLGQGPEFLTYFQNEAQLEKSRLLSDRFSAERPKGSFSTLEIQRTEQGDSAMYLCASSSPEGVVFSGELFFGEGSRLTVL.

This clone was observed a few times. The CDR3 DNA follows: TGTGCCAGCAGTGGGGGGGCAGGGGAGACCCAGTACTTC. Translation gives CASSGGAGETQYF. The gene calls are TRBV2 and TRBJ2-5; D may correspond to TRBD1 or TRBD2 (6 bases each). V gave up 4 bases and J gave up 5 bases, with 11 bases separating them. CDR3 length: 13 amino acids. Germline lookup yields CDR1 SNHLY and CDR2 FYNNEI.

The chain uses TRBV6-4 and TRBJ1-2, with D unresolved. Germline lookup yields CDR1 MRHNA and CDR2 SNTAGT. There are 13 residues in the CDR3. The V end was cut by 6 bases, the J end by 4 bases, with 12 bases between. The CDR3 region is CASSPGDGYGYTF. The CDR3 DNA follows: TGTGCCAGCAGCCCAGGCGACGGCTATGGCTACACCTTC.

In its sample, this clone was seen a few times. This sequence joins TRBV2 and TRBJ2-1, with unresolved D. Germline V CDR1 and CDR2: SNHLY, FYNNEI. Trimming left V 5 bases short and J 2 bases short, with 1 base between. The length of the CDR3 is 11 residues. In nucleotides, the CDR3 is TGTGCCAGCAGTACCTACAATGAGCAGTTCTTC. Its translation: CASSTYNEQFF.

This rearrangement joins TRBV7-2 to TRBJ2-2, with unresolved D. CDR3 length equals 15 residues. CDR1 SGHTA and CDR2 FQGNSA come from the germline V gene. Trimming left V 1 base short and J 2 bases short, with 8 bases between. The CDR3 coding sequence is TGTGCCAGCAGCTTAGATGGGCACAACACCGGGGAGCTGTTTTTT. Translation: CASSLDGHNTGELFF.

The chain combines TRBV15 with TRBJ2-5; TRBD1 aligns across 8 bases. V was pared by 3 bases and J by 3 bases, with 6 bases of the junction left unmatched. The CDR3 has 15 residues. Germline-derived CDR1 and CDR2 are LNHNV and YYDKDF (reference sequence). The CDR3 here is CATSSQDRAKETQYF. The CDR3 DNA follows: TGTGCCACCAGCAGCCAGGACAGGGCGAAAGAGACCCAGTACTTC.

J is TRBJ2-7 and V is TRBV23-1; maybe TRBD1 (6 bases). TRBV23-1 is an open reading frame, and its role is uncertain. V lost 10 bases to trimming and J lost 4 bases, with 17 bases between them. The CDR3 runs 13 residues. For the CDR3, the DNA is TGCGCCATCCCGGGACAAGGAGATTACGAGCAGTACGTC. Protein: CAIPGQGDYEQYV.

The rearrangement links TRBV5-1 to TRBJ2-7, with D hard to call. The CDR3 has 13 residues. CDR1 SGHRS and CDR2 YFSETQ come from the germline V gene. V was cut by 7 bases and J by 9 bases, with 20 bases left in between. CDR3 sequence (DNA): TGCGCCAGCTGTCGGAAGCCCGTGCCGAGGCAGTACGTC. Translating it yields CASCRKPVPRQYV.

The genes are TRBV19 and TRBJ2-1, with TRBD1 matching 8 bases. CDR1 and CDR2 from the germline V gene are LNHDA and SQIVND (reference sequence). The CDR3 covers 18 residues. Trimming cost V 7 bases and J 3 bases; bases outside gene matches: 17. The CDR3 sequence is CASTPPPSKTGDYNEQFF. DNA of the CDR3: TGTGCCAGTACGCCTCCTCCATCTAAGACAGGGGACTACAATGAGCAGTTCTTC.

The chain is built from TRBV6-5 and TRBJ2-3, with D unresolved. This CDR3 spans 13 amino acids. V dropped 0 bases and J dropped 1 base, with 2 bases sitting between them. Germline lookup yields CDR1 MNHEY and CDR2 SVGAGI. CDR3 region: CASSYSGTDTQYF. CDR3 DNA sequence: TGTGCCAGCAGTTACTCGGGCACAGATACGCAGTATTTT.

This rearrangement joins TRBV6-1 to TRBJ1-1; D is possibly TRBD1 (5 bases). The CDR3 is made up of 20 amino acids. V lost 4 bases and J lost 4, with 31 bases in between. Germline values: CDR1 MNHNS, CDR2 SASEGT. The CDR3 protein is CASSVRPAGGWGLGSTEAFF. The DNA for the CDR3 is TGTGCCAGCAGTGTACGACCGGCGGGGGGATGGGGTCTTGGGAGCACTGAAGCTTTCTTT.

A single count supports this clone. The rearrangement links TRBV5-1 to TRBJ1-1, with D unresolved. Trimming took off 0 bases at V and 2 bases at J, with 11 bases between the two ends. CDR3 size: 15 residues. Germline CDR1 is SGHRS and CDR2 is YFSETQ. Here the CDR3 reads CASSLEYRTNTEAFF. Here the CDR3 DNA reads TGCGCCAGCAGCTTGGAATACAGAACAAACACTGAAGCTTTCTTT.

This chain links TRBV5-4 with TRBJ1-1, with D hard to call. V lost 4 bases to trimming and J lost 3 bases, with 16 bases between them. Germline V gives CDR1 SGHNT, CDR2 YYREEE (reference sequence). The CDR3 totals 15 residues. The CDR3 is CASSPLREQYTEAFF. DNA for the CDR3: TGTGCCAGCAGCCCCCTTCGAGAACAGTACACTGAAGCTTTCTTT.

V usage is TRBV2 and J usage is TRBJ1-1; D is ambiguous. From germline, CDR1 is SNHLY and CDR2 FYNNEI. This CDR3 comprises 14 residues. Trimming stripped 4 bases from V and 7 bases from J, with 16 bases between. Written as DNA, the CDR3 is TGTGCCAGCAGTGCGCTAGGCGGGGTGGATGAAGCTTTCTTT. Translating it yields CASSALGGVDEAFF.

This clone occurred once. The V gene is TRBV7-2, the J gene TRBJ1-2; D is possibly TRBD1 (5 bases). The V gene lost 2 bases and the J gene lost 8 bases, with 18 bases spanning the gap. CDR1 SGHTA and CDR2 FQGNSA come from the germline V gene. The CDR3 spans 15 residues. The chain's CDR3 is CASSLLREGRFGYTF. The CDR3 region has the DNA TGTGCCAGCAGCTTATTAAGGGAGGGGCGCTTCGGCTACACCTTC.

The table lists this clone with a few counts. J is TRBJ1-6 and V is TRBV6-5; the D is unclear. CDR1 MNHEY and CDR2 SVGAGI come from the germline V gene. This CDR3 contains 14 residues. Trimming stripped 3 bases from V and 5 bases from J, with 8 bases between. This CDR3 reads CASSYGHHNSPLHF. CDR3 DNA: TGTGCCAGCAGTTATGGGCATCATAATTCACCCCTCCACTTT.

The chain couples TRBV23-1 to TRBJ2-1; 10 positions match TRBD2. TRBV23-1 is known as an ORF, though its function is uncertain. This CDR3 region has 16 residues. V gave up 4 bases and J gave up 4 bases; unmatched junction bases: 7. The CDR3 is CASSPNRSGRYNEQFF. CDR3 DNA sequence: TGCGCCAGCAGTCCGAATCGTAGCGGGAGGTACAATGAGCAGTTCTTC.